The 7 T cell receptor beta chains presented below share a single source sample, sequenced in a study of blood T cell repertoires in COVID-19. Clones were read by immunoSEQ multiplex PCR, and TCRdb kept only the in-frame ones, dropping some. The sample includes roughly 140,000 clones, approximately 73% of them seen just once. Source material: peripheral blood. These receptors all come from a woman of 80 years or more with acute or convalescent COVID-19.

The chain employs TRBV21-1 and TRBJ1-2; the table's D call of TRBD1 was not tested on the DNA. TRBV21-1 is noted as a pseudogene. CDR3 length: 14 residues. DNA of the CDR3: TGTGCCAGCAGCAAAGAGGACAGGGGGAGCGGCTACACCTTC. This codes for CASSKEDRGSGYTF.

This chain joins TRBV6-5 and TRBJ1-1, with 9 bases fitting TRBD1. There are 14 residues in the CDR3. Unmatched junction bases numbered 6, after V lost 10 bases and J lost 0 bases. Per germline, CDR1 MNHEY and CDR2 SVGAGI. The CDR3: CATTGTGMNTEAFF. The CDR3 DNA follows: TGTGCCACGACCGGGACAGGGATGAACACTGAAGCTTTCTTT.

This CDR3 reads CASSLGYRAYYEQYF. The CDR3 nucleotides are TGTGCCAGCAGCCTGGGGTACAGAGCTTACTACGAGCAGTACTTC. This chain links TRBV5-8 with TRBJ2-7; the D is unclear. The CDR3 loop spans 15 amino acids. Germline assignment: CDR1 SGHTS and CDR2 YDEGEE. V dropped 4 bases and J dropped 3 bases, with 17 bases sitting between them. The variable domain in full, with the rest retrieved from reference TRBV5-8 and TRBJ2-7, is EAGVTQSPTHLIKTRGQQATLRCSPISGHTSVYWYQQALGLGLQFLLWYDEGEERNRGNFPPRFSGRQFPNYSSELNVNALELEDSALYLCASSLGYRAYYEQYFGPGTRLTVT.

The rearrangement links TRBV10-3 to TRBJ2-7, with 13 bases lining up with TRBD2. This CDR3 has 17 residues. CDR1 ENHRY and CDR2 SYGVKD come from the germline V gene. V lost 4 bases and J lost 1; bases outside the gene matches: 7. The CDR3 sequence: CAISAPGLAGRSYEQYF. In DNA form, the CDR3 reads TGTGCCATCAGTGCCCCGGGACTAGCGGGGAGGTCCTACGAGCAGTACTTC.

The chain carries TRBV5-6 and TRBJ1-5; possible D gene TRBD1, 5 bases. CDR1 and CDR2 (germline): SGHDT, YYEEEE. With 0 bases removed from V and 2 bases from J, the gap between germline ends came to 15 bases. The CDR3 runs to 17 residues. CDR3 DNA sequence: TGTGCCAGCAGCTTGGGACCTCGTCAGGGTGGCAATCAGCCCCAGCATTTT. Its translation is CASSLGPRQGGNQPQHF.

CDR3 DNA sequence: TGTGCCAGCAGCCCGAGTGAGGGGGCAAAAGCTTTCTTT. Amino acids: CASSPSEGAKAFF. This chain joins TRBV12-3 or TRBV12-4 and TRBJ1-1, with 7 nucleotides matching TRBD1. The CDR3 is 13 residues long. V lost 6 bases, J lost 9 bases, and 10 bases stayed unmatched.

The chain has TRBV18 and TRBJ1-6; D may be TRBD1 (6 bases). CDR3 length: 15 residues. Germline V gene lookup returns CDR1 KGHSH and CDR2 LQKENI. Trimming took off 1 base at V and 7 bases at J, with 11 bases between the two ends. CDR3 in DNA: TGTGCCAGCTCACCACTCGGACAGAGAAATTCACCCCTCCACTTT. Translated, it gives CASSPLGQRNSPLHF.